Listed here are 8 T cell receptor beta chains from one sample, sequenced in a study of pediatric ulcerative colitis. Clones were read by immunoSEQ multiplex PCR, and TCRdb kept only the in-frame ones, dropping some. The sample consists of around 64,000 clones, about 90% of them appearing once. Source material: blood. Source of these receptors: a boy aged 10-17 years with severe ulcerative colitis.

The rearrangement uses TRBV2 and TRBJ2-1, with D possibly matching TRBD2 (5 bases). V lost 9 bases and J 1 base, leaving 10 bases between the germline ends. Germline lookup yields CDR1 SNHLY and CDR2 FYNNEI. The CDR3 sequence is 13 residues long. CDR3 sequence: CASITGSYNEQFF. The CDR3 DNA follows: TGTGCCAGTATCACGGGGTCCTACAATGAGCAGTTCTTC. The variable domain in full, completed from reference TRBV2 and TRBJ2-1, reads EPEVTQTPSHQVTQMGQEVILRCVPISNHLYFYWYRQILGQKVEFLVSFYNNEISEKSEIFDDQFSVERPDGSNFTLKIRSTKLEDSAMYFCASITGSYNEQFFGPGTRLTVL.

This chain connects TRBV7-2 to TRBJ2-3, with TRBD2 identical over 9 bases. The germline gives CDR1 SGHTA, CDR2 FQGNSA. The CDR3 totals 16 residues. Trimming cost V 3 bases and J 2 bases; bases outside gene matches: 6. CDR3 nucleotides: TGTGCCAGCAGCTTGGTCGCGGGAGGGTACACAGATACGCAGTATTTT. Its protein is CASSLVAGGYTDTQYF.

The V call is TRBV5-1, the J call TRBJ2-1, with a tentative D call TRBD1 (6 bases). CDR3 length: 17 amino acids. The germline V and J ends were trimmed by 4 bases and 9 bases, with 26 bases remaining between them. The germline V gene has CDR1 SGHRS and CDR2 YFSETQ. CDR3 sequence: CASSPPGKQGMAIEQFF. The CDR3, as DNA: TGCGCCAGCAGCCCGCCCGGAAAACAGGGAATGGCGATTGAGCAGTTCTTC.

This sequence joins TRBV5-1 and TRBJ2-1; D is possibly TRBD2 (5 bases). CDR1 and CDR2 from the germline V gene are SGHRS and YFSETQ. CDR3 size: 16 residues. V shed 5 bases and J shed 0 bases, with 15 bases lying between them. CDR3 DNA: TGCGCCAGCAGTTTAAATACTGGGAGCTCCTACAATGAGCAGTTCTTC. Translated, it gives CASSLNTGSSYNEQFF.

This chain connects TRBV27 to TRBJ2-7; D remains unclear. Germline values: CDR1 MNHEY, CDR2 SMNVEV (reference sequence). Trimming left V 3 bases short and J 4 bases short, with 13 bases between. This CDR3 is built from 14 residues. The CDR3 sequence is CASSFLSSSYEQYF. CDR3 in DNA: TGTGCCAGCAGTTTTTTGTCGTCCAGTTACGAGCAGTACTTC.

This chain connects TRBV29-1 to TRBJ2-2; D is possibly TRBD2 (6 bases). In germline, CDR1 is SQVTM, CDR2 ANQGSEA. Deletions cut 6 bases from V and 3 bases from J, with 20 bases between. The CDR3 runs to 16 residues. CDR3 residues: CSVHKPGTYDTGELFF. The CDR3 region has the DNA TGCAGCGTCCATAAACCCGGGACTTATGACACCGGGGAGCTGTTTTTT.

The chain links TRBV18 to TRBJ2-5; 8 positions match TRBD1. CDR1 and CDR2 (germline): KGHSH, LQKENI. The CDR3 runs to 14 residues. V trimming: 3 bases; J trimming: 3 bases; junction bases outside the gene matches: 3. In DNA form, the CDR3 reads TGTGCCAGCTCACCCCGGACAGGGAAAGAGACCCAGTACTTC. This translates into CASSPRTGKETQYF.

DNA for the CDR3: TGTGCCAGCAGTTATTCAGGACAGGGGGTTTACGAGCAGTACTTC. Translating it yields CASSYSGQGVYEQYF. V is TRBV6-6 and J is TRBJ2-7; 10 positions agree with TRBD1. The V gene end was trimmed by 3 bases and the J gene end by 4 bases; junction bases not matched to a gene: 6. Germline values: CDR1 MNHNY, CDR2 SVGAGI (reference sequence). This CDR3 is 15 amino acids long.